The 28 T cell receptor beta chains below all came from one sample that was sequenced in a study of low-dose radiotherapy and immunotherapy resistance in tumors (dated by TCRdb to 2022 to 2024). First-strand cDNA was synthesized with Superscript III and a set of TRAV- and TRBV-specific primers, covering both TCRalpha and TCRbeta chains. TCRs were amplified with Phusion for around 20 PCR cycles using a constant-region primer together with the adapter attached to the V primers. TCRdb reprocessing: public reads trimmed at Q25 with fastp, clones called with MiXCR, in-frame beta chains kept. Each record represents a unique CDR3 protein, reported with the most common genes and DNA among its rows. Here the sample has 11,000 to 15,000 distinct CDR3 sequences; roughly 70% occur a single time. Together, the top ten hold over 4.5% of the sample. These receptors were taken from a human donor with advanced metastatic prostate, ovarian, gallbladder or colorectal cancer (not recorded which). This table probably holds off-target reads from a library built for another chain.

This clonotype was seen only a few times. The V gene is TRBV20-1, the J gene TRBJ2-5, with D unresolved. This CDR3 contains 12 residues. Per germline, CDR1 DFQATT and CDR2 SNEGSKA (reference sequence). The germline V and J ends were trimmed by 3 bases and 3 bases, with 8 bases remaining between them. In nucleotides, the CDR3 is TGCAGTGCTAGTGGTCGAAAAGAGACCCAGTACTTC. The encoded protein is CSASGRKETQYF.

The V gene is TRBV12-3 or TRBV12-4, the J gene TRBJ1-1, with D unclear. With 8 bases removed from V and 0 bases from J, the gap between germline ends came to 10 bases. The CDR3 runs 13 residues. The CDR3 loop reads CASGRHLNTEAFF. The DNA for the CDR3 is TGTGCCAGCGGCAGGCATTTGAACACTGAAGCTTTCTTT.

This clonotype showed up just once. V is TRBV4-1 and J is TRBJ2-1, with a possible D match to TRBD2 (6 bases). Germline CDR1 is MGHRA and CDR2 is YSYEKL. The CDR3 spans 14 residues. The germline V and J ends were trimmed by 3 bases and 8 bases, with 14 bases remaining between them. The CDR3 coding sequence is TGCGCCAGCAGCCAGGCCGTACTAGCTTATGAGCAGTTCTTC. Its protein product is CASSQAVLAYEQFF.

The CDR3 spells CASGTSYNEQFF. CDR3 nucleotide sequence: TGCGCCAGCGGGACTAGCTACAATGAGCAGTTCTTC. This rearrangement joins TRBV10-2 to TRBJ2-1; 8 bases line up with TRBD2. Looked up from germline, CDR1 is WSHSY and CDR2 is SAAADI. This CDR3 has 12 residues. Trimming removed 8 bases from V and 3 bases from J; junction bases left unmatched: 0.

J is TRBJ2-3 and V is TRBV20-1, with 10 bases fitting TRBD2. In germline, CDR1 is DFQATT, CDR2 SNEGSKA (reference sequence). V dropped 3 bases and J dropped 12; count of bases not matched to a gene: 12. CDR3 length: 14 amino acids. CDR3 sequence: CSASGLAGVQSQYF. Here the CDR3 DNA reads TGCAGTGCTAGTGGTCTAGCGGGGGTCCAAAGTCAGTATTTT.

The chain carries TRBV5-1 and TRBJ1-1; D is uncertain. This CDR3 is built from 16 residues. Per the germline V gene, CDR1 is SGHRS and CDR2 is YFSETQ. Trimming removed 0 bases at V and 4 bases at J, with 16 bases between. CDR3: CASSLAFTAGGTEAFF. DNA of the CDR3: TGCGCCAGCAGCTTGGCCTTCACAGCAGGCGGCACTGAAGCTTTCTTT.

CDR3 sequence: CASSPKGTGSYEQYF. The CDR3 coding sequence is TGTGCCAGTAGCCCTAAAGGAACTGGCTCCTACGAGCAGTACTTC. The chain couples TRBV19 to TRBJ2-7; D uncertain. Germline lookup yields CDR1 LNHDA and CDR2 SQIVND (reference sequence). V lost 6 bases to trimming and J lost 0 bases, with 15 bases between them. CDR3 length: 15 residues.

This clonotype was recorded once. As DNA, the CDR3 is TGCGCCAGCAGCTTGGGGAGCGGCCAGAACACCGGGGAGCTGTTTTTT. Protein: CASSLGSGQNTGELFF. The V gene is TRBV5-1, the J gene TRBJ2-2, with D possibly being TRBD2 (5 bases). Per germline, CDR1 SGHRS and CDR2 YFSETQ. This CDR3 is 16 amino acids long. The V end was cut by 0 bases, the J end by 1 base, with 10 bases between.

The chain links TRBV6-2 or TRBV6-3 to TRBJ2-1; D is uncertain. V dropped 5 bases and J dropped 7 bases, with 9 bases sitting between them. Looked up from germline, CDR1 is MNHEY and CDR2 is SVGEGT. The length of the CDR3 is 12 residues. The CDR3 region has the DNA TGTGCCAGCAGTGAAAGCCGTAATGAGCAGTTCTTC. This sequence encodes CASSESRNEQFF.

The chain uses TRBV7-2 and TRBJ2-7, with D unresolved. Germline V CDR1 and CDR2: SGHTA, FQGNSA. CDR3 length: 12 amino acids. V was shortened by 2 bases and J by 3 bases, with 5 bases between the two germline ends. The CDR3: CASSLNGYEQYF. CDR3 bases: TGTGCCAGCAGCTTAAATGGCTACGAGCAGTACTTC.

The CDR3 reads CASSHAAGQTSGNTIYF. The CDR3 DNA is TGCGCCAGCAGCCATGCCGCCGGACAGACGTCTGGAAACACCATATATTTT. The chain has TRBV4-1 and TRBJ1-3, with D possibly TRBD1 on 6 matching bases. V lost 3 bases to trimming and J lost 1 base, with 16 bases between them. Per germline, CDR1 MGHRA and CDR2 YSYEKL. The CDR3 covers 17 residues.

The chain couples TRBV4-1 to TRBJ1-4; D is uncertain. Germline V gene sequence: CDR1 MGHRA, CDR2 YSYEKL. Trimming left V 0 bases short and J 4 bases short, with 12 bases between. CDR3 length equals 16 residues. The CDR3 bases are TGCGCCAGCAGCCAAGAAGGTCCAGTCTATAATGAAAAACTGTTTTTT. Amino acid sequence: CASSQEGPVYNEKLFF.

The CDR3 loop is CASSLVQELGAFF. CDR3 nucleotide sequence: TGTGCCAGCAGCTTAGTCCAGGAACTCGGAGCTTTCTTT. The chain links TRBV7-2 to TRBJ1-1, with D unclear. The germline CDR1 and CDR2 sequences are SGHTA and FQGNSA. Trimming left V 1 base short and J 10 bases short, with 13 bases between. The CDR3 contains 13 residues.

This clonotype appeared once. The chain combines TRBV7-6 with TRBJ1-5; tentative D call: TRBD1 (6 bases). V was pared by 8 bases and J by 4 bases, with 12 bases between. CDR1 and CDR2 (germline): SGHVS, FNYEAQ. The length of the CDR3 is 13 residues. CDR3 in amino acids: CASEGGDNQPQHF. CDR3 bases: TGTGCCAGCGAGGGGGGCGATAATCAGCCCCAGCATTTT.

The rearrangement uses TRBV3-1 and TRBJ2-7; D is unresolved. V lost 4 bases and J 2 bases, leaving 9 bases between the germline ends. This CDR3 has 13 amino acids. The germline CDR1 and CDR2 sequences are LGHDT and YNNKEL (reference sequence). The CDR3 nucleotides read TGTGCCAGCAGCCCCGACACAACCTACGAGCAGTACTTC. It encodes CASSPDTTYEQYF.

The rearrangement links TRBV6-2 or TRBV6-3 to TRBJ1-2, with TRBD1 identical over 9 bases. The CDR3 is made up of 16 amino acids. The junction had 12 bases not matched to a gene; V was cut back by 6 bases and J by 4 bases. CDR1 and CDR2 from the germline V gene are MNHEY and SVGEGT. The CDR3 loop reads CASSSMGQGEGYGYTF. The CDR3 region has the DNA TGTGCCAGCAGCTCCATGGGACAGGGAGAGGGCTATGGCTACACCTTC.

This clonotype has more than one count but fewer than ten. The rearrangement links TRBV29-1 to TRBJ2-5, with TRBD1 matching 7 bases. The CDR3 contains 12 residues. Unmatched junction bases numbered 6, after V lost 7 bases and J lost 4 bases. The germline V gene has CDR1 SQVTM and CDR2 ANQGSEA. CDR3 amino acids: CSGGTVRETQYF. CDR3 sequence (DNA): TGCAGCGGGGGGACAGTTCGAGAGACCCAGTACTTC.

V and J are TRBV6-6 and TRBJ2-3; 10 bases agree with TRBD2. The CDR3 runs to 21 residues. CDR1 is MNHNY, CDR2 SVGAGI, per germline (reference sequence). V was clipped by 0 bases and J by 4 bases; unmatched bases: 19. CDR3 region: CASSYSTFRTSGPQGSDTQYF. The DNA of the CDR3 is TGTGCCAGCAGTTACTCGACTTTTAGGACTAGCGGACCCCAGGGGTCAGATACGCAGTATTTT.

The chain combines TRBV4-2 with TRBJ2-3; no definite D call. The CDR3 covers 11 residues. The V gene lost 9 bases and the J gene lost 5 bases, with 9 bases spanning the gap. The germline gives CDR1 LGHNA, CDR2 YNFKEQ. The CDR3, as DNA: TGTGCCAGTAGGAGTGGAGATACGCAGTATTTT. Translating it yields CASRSGDTQYF.

This CDR3 is CSARTPGETQYF. CDR3 bases: TGCAGTGCTCGGACCCCCGGGGAGACCCAGTACTTC. V usage is TRBV20-1 and J usage is TRBJ2-5; D is undetermined. Looked up from germline, CDR1 is DFQATT and CDR2 is SNEGSKA (reference sequence). Between the trimmed V and J ends, which lost 5 bases and 5 bases, there was a span of 12 bases. The CDR3 consists of 12 residues.

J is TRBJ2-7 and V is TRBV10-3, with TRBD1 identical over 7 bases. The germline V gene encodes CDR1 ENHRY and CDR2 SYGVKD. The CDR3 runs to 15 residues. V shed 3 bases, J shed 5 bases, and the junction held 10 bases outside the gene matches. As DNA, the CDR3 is TGTGCCATCAGTGACGACCCGACAGGGTCCCACGAGCAGTACTTC. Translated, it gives CAISDDPTGSHEQYF.

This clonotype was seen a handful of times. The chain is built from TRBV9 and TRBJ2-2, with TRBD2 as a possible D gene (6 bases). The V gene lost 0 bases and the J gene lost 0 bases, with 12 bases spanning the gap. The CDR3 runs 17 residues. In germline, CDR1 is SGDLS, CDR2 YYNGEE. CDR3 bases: TGTGCCAGCAGCGTAGCTGGGGTAGCGGCGAACACCGGGGAGCTGTTTTTT. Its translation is CASSVAGVAANTGELFF.

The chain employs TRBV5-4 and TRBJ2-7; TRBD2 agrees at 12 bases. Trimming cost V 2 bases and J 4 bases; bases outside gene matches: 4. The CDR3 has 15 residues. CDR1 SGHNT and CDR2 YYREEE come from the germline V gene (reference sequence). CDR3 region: CASSFSSGGGYEQYF. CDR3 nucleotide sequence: TGTGCCAGCAGCTTTTCTAGCGGGGGGGGGTACGAGCAGTACTTC.

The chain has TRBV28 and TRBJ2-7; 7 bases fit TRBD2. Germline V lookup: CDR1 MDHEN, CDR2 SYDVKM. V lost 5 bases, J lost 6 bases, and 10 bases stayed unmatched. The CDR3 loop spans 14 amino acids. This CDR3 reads CASSGAGVAIEQYF. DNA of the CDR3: TGTGCCAGCAGTGGTGCGGGAGTTGCTATCGAGCAGTACTTC.

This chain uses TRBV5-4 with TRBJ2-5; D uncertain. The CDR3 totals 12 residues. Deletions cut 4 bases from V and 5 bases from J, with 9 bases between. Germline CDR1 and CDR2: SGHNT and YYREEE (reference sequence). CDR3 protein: CASSPLGETQYF. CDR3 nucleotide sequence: TGTGCCAGCAGCCCCCTGGGCGAGACCCAGTACTTC. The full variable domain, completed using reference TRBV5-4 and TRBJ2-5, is ETGVTQSPTHLIKTRGQQVTLRCSSQSGHNTVSWYQQALGQGPQFIFQYYREEENGRGNFPPRFSGLQFPNYSSELNVNALELDDSALYLCASSPLGETQYFGPGTRLLVL.

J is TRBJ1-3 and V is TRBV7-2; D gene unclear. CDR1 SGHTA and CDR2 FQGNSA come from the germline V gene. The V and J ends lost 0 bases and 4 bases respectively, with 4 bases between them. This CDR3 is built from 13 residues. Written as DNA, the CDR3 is TGTGCCAGCAGCTTAGCGCACGGAAACACCATATATTTT. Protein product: CASSLAHGNTIYF.

The chain's CDR3 is CASSDAGGRREKLFF. CDR3 bases: TGTGCCAGCAGTGACGCCGGGGGGAGACGGGAAAAACTGTTTTTT. The chain has TRBV6-8 and TRBJ1-4; D might be TRBD1 (5 bases). Germline lookup yields CDR1 MNHGY and CDR2 SAAAGT. V gave up 5 bases and J gave up 8 bases, with 18 bases separating them. The CDR3 has 15 residues.

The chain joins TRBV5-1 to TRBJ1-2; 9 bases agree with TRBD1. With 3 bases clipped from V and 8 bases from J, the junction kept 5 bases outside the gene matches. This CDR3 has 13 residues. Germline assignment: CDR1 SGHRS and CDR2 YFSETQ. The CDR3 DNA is TGCGCCAGCAGCTCGACCGGGACAGGGGGCTACACCTTC. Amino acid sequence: CASSSTGTGGYTF.